Following are 17 T cell receptor beta chains from one sample sequenced in a study of cytomegalovirus exposure and HLA in healthy donors. The primer mix had 60 Vbeta and 13 Jbeta primers. The method was immunoSEQ multiplex PCR; TCRdb's version includes in-frame clones alone and lacks a portion of them. The sample contains 200,000 or so clones, over 60% of which appear only once. The specimen was PBMCs. Receptors were obtained from a woman in her twenties or thirties in good health and CMV-seropositive.

The genes are TRBV9 and TRBJ2-2; a weak D match, TRBD1 (6 bases). The V gene lost 5 bases and the J gene lost 1 base, with 6 bases spanning the gap. This CDR3 is built from 13 residues. Germline V CDR1 and CDR2: SGDLS, YYNGEE. The CDR3 bases are TGTGCCAGCAGGGGACAGAACACCGGGGAGCTGTTTTTT. Protein product: CASRGQNTGELFF.

The chain is built from TRBV7-2 and TRBJ1-1; D is uncertain. The V gene lost 4 bases and the J gene lost 1 base, with 10 bases spanning the gap. CDR1 and CDR2 (germline): SGHTA, FQGNSA. CDR3 length: 14 amino acids. This CDR3 is CASSSWQKNTEAFF. The CDR3 region has the DNA TGTGCCAGCAGCTCTTGGCAGAAGAACACTGAAGCTTTCTTT.

The rearrangement links TRBV28 to TRBJ1-4; D gene ambiguous. The germline CDR1 and CDR2 sequences are MDHEN and SYDVKM. Trimming took off 6 bases at V and 3 bases at J, with 11 bases between the two ends. The CDR3 spans 14 residues. The CDR3 sequence is CASSLSLSNEKLFF. The CDR3 DNA sequence: TGTGCCAGCAGCCTAAGTCTTTCTAATGAAAAACTGTTTTTT.

This clone was recorded only once. J is TRBJ1-1 and V is TRBV7-2; no definite D call. The germline V gene encodes CDR1 SGHTA and CDR2 FQGNSA. V gave up 5 bases and J gave up 4 bases, with 17 bases separating them. The CDR3 totals 15 residues. CDR3 loop: CASSLPPIGGTEAFF. CDR3 DNA: TGTGCCAGCAGCCTCCCACCTATTGGTGGCACTGAAGCTTTCTTT.

The chain links TRBV19 to TRBJ2-7, with a possible D match to TRBD1 (6 bases). CDR1 is LNHDA, CDR2 SQIVND, per germline (reference sequence). This CDR3 spans 11 amino acids. V lost 6 bases and J lost 3, with 6 bases in between. CDR3 amino acids: CASRTGYEQYF. CDR3 coding DNA: TGTGCCAGTAGGACAGGCTACGAGCAGTACTTC.

V usage is TRBV23-1 and J usage is TRBJ2-7; 10 nucleotides line up with TRBD1. TRBV23-1 counts as an open reading frame of uncertain function. The CDR3 is 16 amino acids. Losses at the gene ends were 4 bases for V and 2 bases for J; bases not matched to a gene: 8. CDR3 coding DNA: TGCGCCAGCAGTCCCGCAGACAGGGGGCCTACCTACGAGCAGTACTTC. Protein product: CASSPADRGPTYEQYF.

A single count supports this clone. This chain joins TRBV7-2 and TRBJ2-7, with a weak D call TRBD2 (5 bases). The CDR3 covers 14 residues. Between the trimmed V and J ends, which lost 1 base and 9 bases, there was a span of 16 bases. The germline CDR1 and CDR2 sequences are SGHTA and FQGNSA. CDR3 DNA: TGTGCCAGCAGCTTAGGGGGTAGGGCAGGAGGGCAGTACTTC. As protein: CASSLGGRAGGQYF.

The V gene is TRBV5-5, the J gene TRBJ2-7; 7 nucleotides line up with TRBD2. V dropped 3 bases and J dropped 6; count of bases not matched to a gene: 12. This CDR3 contains 15 residues. Germline values: CDR1 SGHKS, CDR2 YYEKEE (reference sequence). Here the CDR3 reads CASSSLWGGNAEQYF. Written as DNA, the CDR3 is TGTGCCAGCAGCTCCTTATGGGGGGGAAACGCCGAGCAGTACTTC.

The chain joins TRBV7-9 to TRBJ2-3; 9 bases are a match to TRBD1. Germline V gene lookup returns CDR1 SEHNR and CDR2 FQNEAQ (reference sequence). This CDR3 has 16 residues. Losses at the gene ends were 6 bases for V and 0 bases for J; bases not matched to a gene: 7. CDR3 DNA sequence: TGTGCCAGCAGAACCGGGACAGGGATGAGCACAGATACGCAGTATTTT. Translation: CASRTGTGMSTDTQYF.

J is TRBJ2-1 and V is TRBV29-1, with 9 positions matching TRBD2. This CDR3 comprises 15 residues. Trimming removed 7 bases from V and 1 base from J; junction bases left unmatched: 8. From germline, CDR1 is SQVTM and CDR2 ANQGSEA. The CDR3 nucleotides read TGCAGCGCCCGACGACTAGCGGTATCCTACAATGAGCAGTTCTTC. As protein: CSARRLAVSYNEQFF.

The J gene is TRBJ2-7, the V gene TRBV2; D unclear. Germline-derived CDR1 and CDR2 are SNHLY and FYNNEI. V lost 7 bases, J lost 3 bases, and 13 bases lay in between. The CDR3 runs 13 residues. The CDR3 DNA reads TGTGCCAGCAAGGTCGAGAGGAACTACGAGCAGTACTTC. Protein product: CASKVERNYEQYF.

CDR3 amino acids: CASSGGGTDTQYF. The DNA for the CDR3 is TGTGCCAGTAGTGGCGGGGGCACAGATACGCAGTATTTT. This chain uses TRBV19 with TRBJ2-3; D perhaps matches TRBD2 (6 bases). CDR1 LNHDA and CDR2 SQIVND come from the germline V gene (reference sequence). V lost 5 bases to trimming and J lost 1 base, with 7 bases between them. This CDR3 has 13 amino acids. The complete variable domain, with remaining parts taken from reference TRBV19 and TRBJ2-3, reads DGGITQSPKYLFRKEGQNVTLSCEQNLNHDAMYWYRQDPGQGLRLIYYSQIVNDFQKGDIAEGYSVSREKKESFPLTVTSAQKNPTAFYLCASSGGGTDTQYFGPGTRLTVL.

This chain connects TRBV13 to TRBJ1-6, with D hard to call. Germline values: CDR1 PRHDT, CDR2 FYEKMQ (reference sequence). The CDR3 runs to 18 residues. Deletions cut 1 base from V and 2 bases from J, with 15 bases between. The CDR3 DNA sequence: TGTGCCAGCAGCTTAGCCCTAGCGGAATGGGCCTATAATTCACCCCTCCACTTT. Its translation: CASSLALAEWAYNSPLHF.

V usage is TRBV7-9 and J usage is TRBJ1-2; D ambiguous. The CDR3 sequence is 14 residues long. The V end lost 5 bases, the J end lost 4 bases, and 14 bases lay between the germline ends. In germline, CDR1 is SEHNR, CDR2 FQNEAQ (reference sequence). CDR3 coding DNA: TGTGCCAGCAGCGGCGGCCCCGTAATCTATGGCTACACCTTC. Translation gives CASSGGPVIYGYTF. The variable domain in full, completed from reference TRBV7-9 and TRBJ1-2, reads DTGVSQNPRHKITKRGQNVTFRCDPISEHNRLYWYRQTLGQGPEFLTYFQNEAQLEKSRLLSDRFSAERPKGSFSTLEIQRTEQGDSAMYLCASSGGPVIYGYTFGSGTRLTVV.

The V gene is TRBV18, the J gene TRBJ2-5; D uncertain. With 4 bases removed from V and 1 base from J, the gap between germline ends came to 7 bases. Germline CDR1 reads KGHSH; CDR2 reads LQKENI. The CDR3 contains 13 residues. The CDR3 loop reads CASSRSGQETQYF. In DNA, the CDR3 is TGTGCCAGCTCACGATCCGGCCAAGAGACCCAGTACTTC.

The J gene is TRBJ2-1, the V gene TRBV11-3; TRBD2 agrees at 7 bases. The CDR3 sequence is 16 residues long. Germline CDR1 and CDR2: SGHNT and YENEEA. V dropped 0 bases and J dropped 4; count of bases not matched to a gene: 6. CDR3 sequence: CASSLEGGSIYNEQFF. In DNA form, the CDR3 reads TGTGCCAGCAGCTTAGAGGGGGGGAGTATATACAATGAGCAGTTCTTC.

This clone came up a few times. The V call is TRBV7-2, the J call TRBJ2-3; 12 nucleotides agree with TRBD2. Trimming took 0 bases from V and 5 from J; bases not matched to a gene: 3. The CDR3 loop spans 16 amino acids. Germline CDR1 SGHTA, CDR2 FQGNSA. CDR3 region: CASSLAGTSGRDTQYF. CDR3 in DNA: TGTGCCAGCAGCTTAGCCGGGACTAGCGGGCGAGATACGCAGTATTTT. The variable domain in full, with the rest retrieved from reference TRBV7-2 and TRBJ2-3, is GAGVSQSPSNKVTEKGKDVELRCDPISGHTALYWYRQSLGQGLEFLIYFQGNSAPDKSGLPSDRFSAERTGGSVSTLTIQRTQQEDSAVYLCASSLAGTSGRDTQYFGPGTRLTVL.